This entry is about one T cell receptor (beta chain). The antigen is not known. This sample stems from a study of T cell responses to AZD1222 COVID-19 vaccine. General study results and limits: The donor cohort was predominantly white British with a female majority, and clonal diversity may have been underestimated. Targeting of unmutated variant regions was reportedly seen in nearly half of spike-specific TCRs. Spike-specific TCR breadth and depth went up after people got two AZD1222 doses. The study sampled repertoires only after the peak T cell response.

The protocol was immunoSEQ multiplex PCR, while the TCRdb copy is restricted to in-frame clones and leaves out a portion. The sample contains just over 60,000 clones, 76% of which appear only once. Germline CDR1 reads MNHEY; CDR2 reads SVGAGI. This CDR3 is built from 15 residues. J gave up 2 bases and V 0 bases, and 3 bases lay outside the gene matches. The V call is TRBV6-5, the J call TRBJ1-2; 7 bases fit TRBD1. This material consisted of peripheral blood, taken on day 0 of AZD1222 vaccination. The TCR sequence derives from an adult in good health. This CDR3 reads CASSYSGGRNYGYTF. CDR3 DNA sequence: TGTGCCAGCAGTTACTCAGGGGGCCGCAACTATGGCTACACCTTC.